This T cell receptor beta chain was captured by sequencing in a study of blood T cell repertoires in COVID-19. Seattle-derived patients entered the study during active infection and were followed longitudinally. The table came from immunoSEQ multiplex PCR; TCRdb's copy has only in-frame clones and leaves some out. Seen here are some 370,000 clones, around 87% observed once, and the top ten hold about 10%. Germline-derived CDR1 and CDR2 are GTSNPN and SVGIG (reference sequence). V was trimmed by 5 bases and J by 7 bases, leaving 9 bases between them. The CDR3 is 12 residues long. The J gene is TRBJ1-6, the V gene TRBV30, with a possible D match to TRBD1 (5 bases). The sample consisted of peripheral blood. This sequence originates from a woman younger than 45 with COVID-19, enrolled during active disease. In nucleotides, the CDR3 is TGTGCCTGGCGGTCAGGGAATTCACCCCTCCACTTT. Its protein product is CAWRSGNSPLHF. The full variable domain, rest sourced from reference TRBV30 and TRBJ1-6, is SQTIHQWPATLVQPVGSPLSLECTVEGTSNPNLYWYRQAAGRGLQLLFYSVGIGQISSEVPQNLSASRPQDRQFILSSKKLLLSDSGFYLCAWRSGNSPLHFGNGTRLTVT.